The T cell receptor (beta chain) described here comes from a study of CD8 T cells in ankylosing spondylitis. Study-wide points: The clones that were linked to disease were reported to be significantly enriched in matched synovial fluid samples from ankylosing spondylitis patients. For ankylosing spondylitis blood, a TCR beta motif of 7 to 9 highly homologous variants appeared characteristic.

Generation of TCR beta libraries employed quantitative 5'-RACE incorporating molecular barcodes. TCRdb re-analysed the 5' RACE reads in MiXCR, keeping a single row per CDR3 protein. This sample carries about 150,000 distinct CDR3 sequences, roughly an eighth of them seen once, and the ten largest clones take less than 5%. This clonotype was observed at least ten times. The antigen is not known. Trimming took 3 bases from V and 4 from J, leaving 9 bases between them. CDR1 is MNHEY and CDR2 is SMNVEV in the germline V gene (reference sequence). The CDR3 spans 13 residues. The source is a female donor with ankylosing spondylitis or in good health (not recorded which). Source material: blood, either unsorted or a sorted T cell fraction (not recorded which). This chain joins TRBV27 and TRBJ1-2; unclear D gene. The CDR3 region has the DNA TGTGCCAGCAGTTTCCGGGGAGTCTATGGCTACACCTTC. Translating gives CASSFRGVYGYTF.